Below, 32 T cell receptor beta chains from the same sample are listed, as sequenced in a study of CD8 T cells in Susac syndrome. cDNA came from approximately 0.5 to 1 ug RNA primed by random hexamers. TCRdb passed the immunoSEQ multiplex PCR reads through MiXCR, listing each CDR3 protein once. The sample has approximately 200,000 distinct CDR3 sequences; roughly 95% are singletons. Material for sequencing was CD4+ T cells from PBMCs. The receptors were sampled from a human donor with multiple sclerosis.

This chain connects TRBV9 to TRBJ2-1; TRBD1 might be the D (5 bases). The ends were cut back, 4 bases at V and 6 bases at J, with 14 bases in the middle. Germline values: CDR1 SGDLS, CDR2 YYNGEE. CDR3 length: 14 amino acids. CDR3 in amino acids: CASSPRGRINEQFF. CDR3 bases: TGTGCCAGCAGCCCAAGGGGCAGGATCAATGAGCAGTTCTTC.

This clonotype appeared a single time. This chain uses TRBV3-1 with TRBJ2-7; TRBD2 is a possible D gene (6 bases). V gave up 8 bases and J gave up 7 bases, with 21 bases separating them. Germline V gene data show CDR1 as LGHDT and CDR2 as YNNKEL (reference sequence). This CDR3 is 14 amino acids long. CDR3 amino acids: CASSLPGLPLEQYF. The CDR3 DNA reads TGTGCCAGCTCACTCCCGGGACTCCCACTAGAGCAGTACTTC.

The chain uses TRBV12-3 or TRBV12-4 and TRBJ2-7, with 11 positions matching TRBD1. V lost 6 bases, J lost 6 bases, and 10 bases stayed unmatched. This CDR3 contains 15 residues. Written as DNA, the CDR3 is TGTGCCAGCAGCCTAAGAGGACAGGGGGCGATCGAGCAGTACTTC. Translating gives CASSLRGQGAIEQYF.

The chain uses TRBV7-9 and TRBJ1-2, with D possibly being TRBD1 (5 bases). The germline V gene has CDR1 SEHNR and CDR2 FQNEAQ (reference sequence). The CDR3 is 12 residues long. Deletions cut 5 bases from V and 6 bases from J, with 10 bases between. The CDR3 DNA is TGTGCCAGCAGCGGACAAAGAGATGGCTACACCTTC. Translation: CASSGQRDGYTF.

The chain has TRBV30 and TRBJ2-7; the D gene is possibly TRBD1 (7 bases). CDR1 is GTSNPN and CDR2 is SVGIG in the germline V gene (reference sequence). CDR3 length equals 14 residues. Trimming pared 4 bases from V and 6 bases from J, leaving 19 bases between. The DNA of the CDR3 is TGTGCCTGGAAGTTGGAGGGGGCATCAATCGAGCAGTACTTC. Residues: CAWKLEGASIEQYF. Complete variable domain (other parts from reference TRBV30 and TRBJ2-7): SQTIHQWPATLVQPVGSPLSLECTVEGTSNPNLYWYRQAAGRGLQLLFYSVGIGQISSEVPQNLSASRPQDRQFILSSKKLLLSDSGFYLCAWKLEGASIEQYFGPGTRLTVT.

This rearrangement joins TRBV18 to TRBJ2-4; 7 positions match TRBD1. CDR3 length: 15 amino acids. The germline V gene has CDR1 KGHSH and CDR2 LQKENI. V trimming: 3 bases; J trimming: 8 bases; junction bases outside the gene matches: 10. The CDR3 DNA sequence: TGTGCCAGCTCACCCTCAGACAGGGTATGGGACATTCAGTACTTC. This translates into CASSPSDRVWDIQYF.

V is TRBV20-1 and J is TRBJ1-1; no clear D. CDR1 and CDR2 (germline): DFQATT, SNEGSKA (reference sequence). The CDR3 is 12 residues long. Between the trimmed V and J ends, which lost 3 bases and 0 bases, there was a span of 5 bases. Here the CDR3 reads CSARMVNTEAFF. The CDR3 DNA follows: TGCAGTGCTAGGATGGTGAACACTGAAGCTTTCTTT.

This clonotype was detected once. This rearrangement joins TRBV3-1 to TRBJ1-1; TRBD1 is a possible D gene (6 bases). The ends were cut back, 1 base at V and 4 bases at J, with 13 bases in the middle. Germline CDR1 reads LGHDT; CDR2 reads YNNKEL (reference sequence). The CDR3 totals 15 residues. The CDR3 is CASSQVTGSSTEAFF. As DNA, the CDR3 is TGTGCCAGCAGCCAAGTAACAGGGTCGTCCACTGAAGCTTTCTTT.

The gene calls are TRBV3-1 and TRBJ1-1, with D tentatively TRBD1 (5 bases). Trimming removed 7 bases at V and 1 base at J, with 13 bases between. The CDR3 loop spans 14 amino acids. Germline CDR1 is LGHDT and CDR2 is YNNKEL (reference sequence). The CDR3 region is CASTRMGGNTEAFF. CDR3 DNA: TGTGCCAGCACCCGCATGGGGGGGAACACTGAAGCTTTCTTT.

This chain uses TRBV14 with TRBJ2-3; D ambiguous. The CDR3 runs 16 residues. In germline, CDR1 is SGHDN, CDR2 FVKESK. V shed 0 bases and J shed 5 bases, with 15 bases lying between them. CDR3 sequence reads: CASSQEKGNRVDTQYF. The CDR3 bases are TGTGCCAGCAGCCAAGAGAAGGGAAACCGGGTAGATACGCAGTATTTT.

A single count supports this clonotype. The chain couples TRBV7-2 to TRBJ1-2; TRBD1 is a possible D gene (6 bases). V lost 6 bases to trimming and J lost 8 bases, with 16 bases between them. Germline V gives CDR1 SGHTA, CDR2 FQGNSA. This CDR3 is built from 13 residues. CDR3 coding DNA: TGTGCCAGCAGTGATGACAGGAGGCGGGGCTACACCTTC. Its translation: CASSDDRRRGYTF.

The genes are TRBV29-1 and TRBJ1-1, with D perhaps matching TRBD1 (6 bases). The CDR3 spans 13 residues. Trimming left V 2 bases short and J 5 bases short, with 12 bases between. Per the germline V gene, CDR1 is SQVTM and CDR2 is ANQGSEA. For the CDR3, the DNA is TGCAGCGTTGAACAGGGGACTCTAACTGAAGCTTTCTTT. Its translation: CSVEQGTLTEAFF.

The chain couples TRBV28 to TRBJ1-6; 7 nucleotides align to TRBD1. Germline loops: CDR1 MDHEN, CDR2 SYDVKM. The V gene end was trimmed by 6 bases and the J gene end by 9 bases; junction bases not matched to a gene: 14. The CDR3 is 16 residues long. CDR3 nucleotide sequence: TGTGCCAGCAGGGACCTCCTTACAGGGGCGAGTTCACCCCTCCACTTT. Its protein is CASRDLLTGASSPLHF. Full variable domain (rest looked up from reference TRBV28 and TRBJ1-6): DVKVTQSSRYLVKRTGEKVFLECVQDMDHENMFWYRQDPGLGLRLIYFSYDVKMKEKGDIPEGYSVSREKKERFSLILESASTNQTSMYLCASRDLLTGASSPLHFGNGTRLTVT.

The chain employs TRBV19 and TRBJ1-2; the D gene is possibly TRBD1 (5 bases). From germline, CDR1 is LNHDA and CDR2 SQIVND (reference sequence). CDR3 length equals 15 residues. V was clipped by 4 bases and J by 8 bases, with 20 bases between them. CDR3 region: CASSRTSGTLMGYTF. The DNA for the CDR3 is TGTGCCAGTAGTAGAACGTCCGGGACGCTTATGGGCTACACCTTC.

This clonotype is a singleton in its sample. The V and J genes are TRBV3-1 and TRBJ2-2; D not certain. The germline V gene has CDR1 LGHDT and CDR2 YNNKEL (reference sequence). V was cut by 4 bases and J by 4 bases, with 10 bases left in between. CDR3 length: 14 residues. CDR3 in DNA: TGTGCCAGCAGCCGATGGACCAGCACCGGGGAGCTGTTTTTT. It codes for CASSRWTSTGELFF.

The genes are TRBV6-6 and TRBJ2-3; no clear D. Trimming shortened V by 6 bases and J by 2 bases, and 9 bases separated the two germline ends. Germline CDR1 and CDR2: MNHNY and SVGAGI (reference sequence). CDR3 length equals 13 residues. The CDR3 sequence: CASRPRATDTQYF. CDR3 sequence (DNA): TGTGCCAGCAGGCCAAGGGCCACAGATACGCAGTATTTT.

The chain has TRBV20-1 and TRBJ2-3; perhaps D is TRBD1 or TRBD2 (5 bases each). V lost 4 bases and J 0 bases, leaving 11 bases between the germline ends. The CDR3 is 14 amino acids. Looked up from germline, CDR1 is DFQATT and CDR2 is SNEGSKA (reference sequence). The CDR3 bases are TGCAGTGCTAACCGGGACCCCAGCACAGATACGCAGTATTTT. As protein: CSANRDPSTDTQYF.

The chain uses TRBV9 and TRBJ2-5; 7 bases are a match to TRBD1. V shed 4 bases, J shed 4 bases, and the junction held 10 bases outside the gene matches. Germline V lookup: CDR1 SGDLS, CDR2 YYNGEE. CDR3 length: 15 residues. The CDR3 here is CASSNRQGEGETQYF. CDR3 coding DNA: TGTGCCAGCAGCAACCGACAGGGAGAGGGAGAGACCCAGTACTTC.

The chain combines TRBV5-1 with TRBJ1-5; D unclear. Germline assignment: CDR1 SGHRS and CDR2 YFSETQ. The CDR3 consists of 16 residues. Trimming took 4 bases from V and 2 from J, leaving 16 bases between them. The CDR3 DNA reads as TGCGCCAGCAGCCCGTCGTCCGGGTCGGGCAATCAGCCCCAGCATTTT. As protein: CASSPSSGSGNQPQHF.

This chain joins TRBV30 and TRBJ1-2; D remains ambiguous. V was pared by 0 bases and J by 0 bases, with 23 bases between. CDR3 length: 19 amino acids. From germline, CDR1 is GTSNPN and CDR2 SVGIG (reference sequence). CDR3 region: CAWSVHKEWWLGANYGYTF. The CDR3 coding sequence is TGTGCCTGGAGTGTACATAAGGAGTGGTGGCTGGGTGCTAACTATGGCTACACCTTC.

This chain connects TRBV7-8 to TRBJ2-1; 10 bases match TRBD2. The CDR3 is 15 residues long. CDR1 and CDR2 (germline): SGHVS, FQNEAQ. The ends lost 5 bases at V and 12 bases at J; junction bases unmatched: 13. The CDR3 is CASSPEGLAGEVQFF. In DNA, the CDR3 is TGTGCCAGCAGCCCAGAGGGCCTAGCGGGGGAAGTGCAGTTCTTC.

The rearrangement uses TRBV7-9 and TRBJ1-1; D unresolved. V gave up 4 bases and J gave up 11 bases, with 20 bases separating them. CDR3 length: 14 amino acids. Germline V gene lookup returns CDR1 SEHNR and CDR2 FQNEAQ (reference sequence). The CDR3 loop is CASSSPWTGAGAFF. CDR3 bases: TGTGCCAGCAGCTCTCCTTGGACGGGCGCGGGGGCTTTCTTT.

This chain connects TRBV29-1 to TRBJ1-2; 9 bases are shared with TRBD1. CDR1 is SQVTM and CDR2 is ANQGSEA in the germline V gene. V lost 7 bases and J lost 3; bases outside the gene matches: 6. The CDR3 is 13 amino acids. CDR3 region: CSASTGGYYGYTF. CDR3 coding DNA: TGCAGCGCTTCGACAGGGGGTTACTATGGCTACACCTTC.

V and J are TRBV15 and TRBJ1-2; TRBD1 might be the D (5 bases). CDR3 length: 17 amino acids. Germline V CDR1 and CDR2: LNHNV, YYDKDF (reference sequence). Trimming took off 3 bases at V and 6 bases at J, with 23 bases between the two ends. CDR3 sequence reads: CATSSPNSPRDSNGYTF. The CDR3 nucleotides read TGTGCCACCAGCAGTCCCAACAGCCCCCGGGACTCCAATGGCTACACCTTC.

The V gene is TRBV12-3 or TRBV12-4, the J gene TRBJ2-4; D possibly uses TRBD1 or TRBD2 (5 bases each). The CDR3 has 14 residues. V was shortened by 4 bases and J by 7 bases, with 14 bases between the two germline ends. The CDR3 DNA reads TGTGCCAGCAGTTCGTGGGGGATTGGGAACATTCAGTACTTC. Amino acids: CASSSWGIGNIQYF.

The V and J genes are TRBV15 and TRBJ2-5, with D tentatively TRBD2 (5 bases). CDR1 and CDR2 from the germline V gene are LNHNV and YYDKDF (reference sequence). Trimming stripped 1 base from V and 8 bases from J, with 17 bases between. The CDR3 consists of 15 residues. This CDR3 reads CATSRAGSSPITQYF. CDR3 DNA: TGTGCCACCAGCAGAGCGGGGAGCTCCCCTATTACCCAGTACTTC.

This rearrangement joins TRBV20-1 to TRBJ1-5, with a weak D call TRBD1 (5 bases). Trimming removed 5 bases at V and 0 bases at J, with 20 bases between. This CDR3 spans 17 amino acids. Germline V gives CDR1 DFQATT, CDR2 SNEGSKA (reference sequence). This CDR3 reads CSARPREGQYSNQPQHF. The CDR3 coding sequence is TGCAGTGCTCGCCCCCGGGAGGGGCAGTATAGCAATCAGCCCCAGCATTTT.

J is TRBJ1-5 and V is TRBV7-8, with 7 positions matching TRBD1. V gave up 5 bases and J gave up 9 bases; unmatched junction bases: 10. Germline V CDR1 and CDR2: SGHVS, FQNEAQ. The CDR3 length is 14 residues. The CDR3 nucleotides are TGTGCCAGCAGCGTAGGACAGGTCCCTGCGCCCCAGCATTTT. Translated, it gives CASSVGQVPAPQHF.

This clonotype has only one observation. The CDR3 loop is CASRRNGVNEKLFF. The CDR3 coding sequence is TGTGCCAGCAGGAGGAACGGAGTTAATGAAAAACTGTTTTTT. The rearrangement links TRBV2 to TRBJ1-4, with no clear D. Trimming shortened V by 6 bases and J by 4 bases, and 12 bases separated the two germline ends. Germline values: CDR1 SNHLY, CDR2 FYNNEI. This CDR3 contains 14 residues. Complete variable domain (other parts from reference TRBV2 and TRBJ1-4): EPEVTQTPSHQVTQMGQEVILRCVPISNHLYFYWYRQILGQKVEFLVSFYNNEISEKSEIFDDQFSVERPDGSNFTLKIRSTKLEDSAMYFCASRRNGVNEKLFFGSGTQLSVL.

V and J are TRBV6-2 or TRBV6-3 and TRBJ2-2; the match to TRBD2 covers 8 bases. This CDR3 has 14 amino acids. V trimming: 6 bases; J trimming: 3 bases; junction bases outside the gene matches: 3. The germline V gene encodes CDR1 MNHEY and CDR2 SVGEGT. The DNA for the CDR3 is TGTGCCAGCAGCTCCGGGGGGGACACCGGGGAGCTGTTTTTT. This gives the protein CASSSGGDTGELFF.

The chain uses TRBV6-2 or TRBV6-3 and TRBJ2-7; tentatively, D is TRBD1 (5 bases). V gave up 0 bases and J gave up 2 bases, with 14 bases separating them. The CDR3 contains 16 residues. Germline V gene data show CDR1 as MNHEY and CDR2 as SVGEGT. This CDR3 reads CASSYSVAGQPYEQYF. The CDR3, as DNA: TGTGCCAGCAGTTACTCTGTGGCAGGGCAGCCCTACGAGCAGTACTTC.

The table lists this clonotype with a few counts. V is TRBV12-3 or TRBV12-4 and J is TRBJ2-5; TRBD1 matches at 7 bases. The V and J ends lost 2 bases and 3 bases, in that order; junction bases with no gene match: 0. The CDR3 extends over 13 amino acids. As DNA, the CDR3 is TGTGCCAGCAGTTTAACAGGGGAAGAGACCCAGTACTTC. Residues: CASSLTGEETQYF.